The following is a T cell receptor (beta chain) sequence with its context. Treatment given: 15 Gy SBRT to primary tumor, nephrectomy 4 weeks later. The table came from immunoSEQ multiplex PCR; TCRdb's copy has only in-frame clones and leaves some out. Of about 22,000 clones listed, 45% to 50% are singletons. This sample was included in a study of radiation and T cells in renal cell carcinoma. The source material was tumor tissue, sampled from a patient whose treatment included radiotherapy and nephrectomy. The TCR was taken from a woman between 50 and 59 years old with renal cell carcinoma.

The CDR3 DNA reads TGTGCCAGCAGCTTAGGGCCTAGCGGGGTAGCCAAAAACATTCAGTACTTC. As protein: CASSLGPSGVAKNIQYF. J is TRBJ2-4 and V is TRBV7-2, with 9 bases identical to TRBD2. Germline trimming cut 1 base from V and 0 bases from J; bases unmatched to any gene: 4. Germline CDR1 and CDR2: SGHTA and FQGNSA. This CDR3 is 17 amino acids long.